These 10 T cell receptor beta chains were sequenced from one sample in a study of shared clonotypes between healthy human individuals. Only in-frame clones appear in the TCRdb table, and some are missing; sequencing was by immunoSEQ multiplex PCR. In the table there are more than 2,000,000 clones, roughly 93% of which are singletons. The sample consisted of naive CD4+ T cells from PBMCs. Subset indicated: CD45RA+ positively selected. These receptors were collected from a man aged 18-30 years in good health. Some clones in this sample may be carry-over from other donors' samples.

This clone was seen only once. The genes are TRBV28 and TRBJ2-2, with 11 nucleotides matching TRBD1. The CDR3 is 16 amino acids. In germline, CDR1 is MDHEN, CDR2 SYDVKM. J lost 7 bases, V lost 5 bases, and 9 bases had no gene match. The CDR3 nucleotides read TGTGCCAGCAGTATACCCGGGACAGGGGGTATCGGGGAGCTGTTTTTT. Its translation: CASSIPGTGGIGELFF. Filled out from reference TRBV28 and TRBJ2-2, the complete variable domain reads DVKVTQSSRYLVKRTGEKVFLECVQDMDHENMFWYRQDPGLGLRLIYFSYDVKMKEKGDIPEGYSVSREKKERFSLILESASTNQTSMYLCASSIPGTGGIGELFFGEGSRLTVL.

Concerning this clone: This sample includes further DNA sequences coding for the same CDR3. The CDR3 DNA sequence: TGTGCCAGCAGTGCCCCGGGACAGGGGTCCTACGAGCAGTACTTC. Its protein product is CASSAPGQGSYEQYF. The J gene is TRBJ2-7, the V gene TRBV28; TRBD1 matches at 10 bases. Germline-derived CDR1 and CDR2 are MDHEN and SYDVKM. The ends lost 5 bases at V and 1 base at J; junction bases unmatched: 5. The CDR3 has 15 amino acids.

J is TRBJ2-1 and V is TRBV7-2, with D possibly called TRBD1 or TRBD2 (5 bases each). Trimming shortened V by 5 bases and J by 9 bases, and 14 bases separated the two germline ends. Germline loops: CDR1 SGHTA, CDR2 FQGNSA. The CDR3 runs to 13 residues. CDR3 sequence: CASSTWDGVEQFF. The CDR3 region has the DNA TGTGCCAGCAGCACCTGGGACGGGGTTGAGCAGTTCTTC.

CDR3 residues: CASSTPGQTSGNTIYF. CDR3 in DNA: TGTGCCAGCAGCACACCGGGACAGACCTCTGGAAACACCATATATTTT. The chain carries TRBV9 and TRBJ1-3; TRBD1 matches at 7 bases. Germline assignment: CDR1 SGDLS and CDR2 YYNGEE. The CDR3 is made up of 16 amino acids. The junction had 7 bases not matched to a gene; V was cut back by 4 bases and J by 0 bases.

The chain joins TRBV7-2 to TRBJ2-7; tentative D call: TRBD2 (6 bases). Trimming shortened V by 5 bases and J by 4 bases, and 15 bases separated the two germline ends. This CDR3 contains 14 residues. In germline, CDR1 is SGHTA, CDR2 FQGNSA. CDR3 in amino acids: CASSRDGSRYEQYF. The CDR3, as DNA: TGTGCCAGCAGCCGAGACGGGAGTAGGTACGAGCAGTACTTC. Combining the CDR3 with reference TRBV7-2 and TRBJ2-7 gives the whole variable domain GAGVSQSPSNKVTEKGKDVELRCDPISGHTALYWYRQSLGQGLEFLIYFQGNSAPDKSGLPSDRFSAERTGGSVSTLTIQRTQQEDSAVYLCASSRDGSRYEQYFGPGTRLTVT.

V usage is TRBV27 and J usage is TRBJ2-7, with 11 bases identical to TRBD1. Per the germline V gene, CDR1 is MNHEY and CDR2 is SMNVEV (reference sequence). Trimming cost V 5 bases and J 3 bases; bases outside gene matches: 15. The CDR3 spans 18 residues. This CDR3 reads CASSKQGGQGGFRYEQYF. The CDR3 DNA reads TGTGCCAGCAGTAAACAAGGGGGACAGGGGGGCTTCCGCTACGAGCAGTACTTC.

This clone appeared once. This chain joins TRBV2 and TRBJ2-1; D is perhaps TRBD2 (6 bases). The CDR3 covers 15 residues. Germline V gives CDR1 SNHLY, CDR2 FYNNEI. The germline V and J ends were trimmed by 4 bases and 5 bases, with 15 bases remaining between them. CDR3 amino acids: CASSAVGGPNNEQFF. DNA of the CDR3: TGTGCCAGCAGTGCCGTCGGAGGGCCAAACAATGAGCAGTTCTTC.

This rearrangement joins TRBV4-1 to TRBJ2-3, with 8 nucleotides matching TRBD2. V shed 0 bases, J shed 3 bases, and the junction held 5 bases outside the gene matches. The CDR3 has 16 residues. CDR1 and CDR2 (germline): MGHRA, YSYEKL. The CDR3 coding sequence is TGCGCCAGCAGCCAAGATAACCGGGAGGGGACAGATACGCAGTATTTT. It specifies CASSQDNREGTDTQYF.

This clone was found once. The rearrangement uses TRBV20-1 and TRBJ2-7; D may be TRBD2 (6 bases). V lost 5 bases, J lost 6 bases, and 11 bases lay in between. Per germline, CDR1 DFQATT and CDR2 SNEGSKA (reference sequence). The CDR3 extends over 11 amino acids. CDR3 DNA sequence: TGCAGTGCTCCGGACTATCCCGAGCAGTACTTC. Translating it yields CSAPDYPEQYF.

This chain uses TRBV6-5 with TRBJ1-2; D perhaps matches TRBD1 (5 bases). CDR3 length equals 13 residues. The germline gives CDR1 MNHEY, CDR2 SVGAGI. V was shortened by 8 bases and J by 12 bases, with 22 bases between the two germline ends. Here the CDR3 reads CASGVTARVGDTF. The CDR3 DNA reads TGTGCCAGCGGGGTAACGGCCAGGGTGGGGGACACCTTC.